This T cell receptor beta chain was documented in a study of prognosis after radiotherapy for stage I lung cancer. There are many counts of this clonotype. Two-round multiplex PCR on genomic DNA was the method by which TCR beta CDR3 was amplified. Round one of PCR was performed, and it used primers specific to each TRBV and TRBJ gene. TCRdb itself ran the multiplex PCR reads through MiXCR, one entry per CDR3 protein. The sample shows 45,000 to 60,000 distinct CDR3 sequences, around a third of them seen only once. This CDR3 is 14 amino acids long. The V segment lost 5 bases and the J segment 8 bases; nucleotides outside the gene matches: 6. The germline CDR1 and CDR2 sequences are SEHNR and FQNEAQ (reference sequence).

Source: PBMCs, taken before or after stereotactic body radiation therapy (not recorded which). This TCR came from a donor aged 50 or older with non-small cell lung cancer. The chain uses TRBV7-9 and TRBJ2-1, with 10 bases lining up with TRBD2. CDR3 nucleotide sequence: TGTGCCAGCAGCCGAGGGACTAGCGATGATGAGCAGTTCTTC. It is translated as CASSRGTSDDEQFF.